This TCR beta chain was sequenced in a study of OX40 agonist ivuxolimab in advanced cancers. Assay: immunoSEQ multiplex PCR; the TCRdb copy retains only in-frame clones and omits some. The table shows some 100,000 clones, with over 85% occurring only once. Germline V gives CDR1 SGHTA, CDR2 FQGTGA. V was clipped by 3 bases and J by 2 bases, with 7 bases between them. This CDR3 spans 13 amino acids. The chain joins TRBV7-3 to TRBJ1-1; D ambiguous. The sample was CD4+ or CD8+ T cells sorted from blood, taken in a trial of the OX40 agonist ivuxolimab. The TCR sequence derives from an adult with an advanced solid tumor such as melanoma, head and neck, liver or kidney cancer. CDR3 region: CASSLQENTEAFF. CDR3 nucleotide sequence: TGTGCCAGCAGCTTGCAGGAAAACACTGAAGCTTTCTTT.